One sample yielded the 13 T cell receptor beta chains listed below, sequenced in a study of OX40 agonist ivuxolimab in advanced cancers. Here immunoSEQ multiplex PCR was the method, and the copy in TCRdb shows in-frame clones only, minus some. The data show 52,000 or so clones, roughly 94% seen once. Here the sequenced sample was CD4+ or CD8+ T cells sorted from blood, taken in a trial of the OX40 agonist ivuxolimab. Every receptor here comes from an adult with an advanced solid tumor such as melanoma, head and neck, liver or kidney cancer.

This clone has a single count. This chain uses TRBV19 with TRBJ1-2; 7 nucleotides agree with TRBD1. Trimming at V came to 6 bases and at J to 0 bases, leaving 10 bases not matched to a gene. CDR1 LNHDA and CDR2 SQIVND come from the germline V gene (reference sequence). The CDR3 is 16 residues long. Here the CDR3 reads CASRRPTGMANYGYTF. CDR3 bases: TGTGCCAGTAGAAGACCGACAGGGATGGCTAACTATGGCTACACCTTC. The full variable domain, completed using reference TRBV19 and TRBJ1-2, is DGGITQSPKYLFRKEGQNVTLSCEQNLNHDAMYWYRQDPGQGLRLIYYSQIVNDFQKGDIAEGYSVSREKKESFPLTVTSAQKNPTAFYLCASRRPTGMANYGYTFGSGTRLTVV.

The chain recombines TRBV6-5 with TRBJ1-5; D call uncertain. This CDR3 region has 13 residues. V dropped 3 bases and J dropped 6 bases, with 9 bases sitting between them. CDR1 MNHEY and CDR2 SVGAGI come from the germline V gene. The CDR3, as DNA: TGTGCCAGCAGTTATCCCGCGGGTCAGCCCCAGCATTTT. Protein sequence: CASSYPAGQPQHF.

This clone was found once. This rearrangement joins TRBV30 to TRBJ2-1; perhaps TRBD1 as D (6 bases). The V end lost 2 bases, the J end lost 6 bases, and 8 bases lay between the germline ends. CDR3 size: 12 residues. Germline-derived CDR1 and CDR2 are GTSNPN and SVGIG (reference sequence). The CDR3 reads CAWSTGPNEQFF. The CDR3 DNA is TGTGCCTGGAGTACAGGGCCCAATGAGCAGTTCTTC.

This clone has just one count. The chain uses TRBV30 and TRBJ2-5; TRBD2 agrees at 11 bases. Germline CDR1 GTSNPN, CDR2 SVGIG (reference sequence). The CDR3 has 16 residues. The V segment lost 1 base and the J segment 5 bases; nucleotides outside the gene matches: 9. Here the CDR3 DNA reads TGTGCCTGGAGTGGGGTAGCGGGAGGGCCTGAGGAGACCCAGTACTTC. Encoded protein: CAWSGVAGGPEETQYF.

V is TRBV7-9 and J is TRBJ2-5, with 9 positions matching TRBD2. There are 17 residues in the CDR3. Germline-derived CDR1 and CDR2 are SEHNR and FQNEAQ (reference sequence). V shed 1 base and J 0 bases; nucleotides not matched to a gene: 6. CDR3 nucleotide sequence: TGTGCCAGCAGCTTAGTTTCTAGCGGGGTATACCAAGAGACCCAGTACTTC. This translates into CASSLVSSGVYQETQYF.

The gene calls are TRBV9 and TRBJ2-5; maybe TRBD1 (5 bases). This CDR3 is 13 amino acids long. V was cut by 0 bases and J by 4 bases, with 7 bases left in between. Germline-derived CDR1 and CDR2 are SGDLS and YYNGEE. The CDR3 nucleotides are TGTGCCAGCAGCGTAGATCAGGGAGAGACCCAGTACTTC. This gives the protein CASSVDQGETQYF.

The chain recombines TRBV6-5 with TRBJ2-3; TRBD2 aligns across 9 bases. This CDR3 has 16 amino acids. The V gene's germline CDR1 is MNHEY and CDR2 SVGAGI. V was clipped by 2 bases and J by 2 bases; unmatched bases: 5. DNA of the CDR3: TGTGCCAGCAGTTACGCGACTAGCGGTCACACAGATACGCAGTATTTT. This translates into CASSYATSGHTDTQYF.

The rearrangement joins TRBV29-1 to TRBJ2-7; perhaps D is TRBD1 or TRBD2 (5 bases each). Trimming pared 6 bases from V and 1 base from J, leaving 19 bases between. This CDR3 is built from 15 residues. CDR1 is SQVTM, CDR2 ANQGSEA, per germline. The chain's CDR3 is CSVSGIGPGSYEQYF. The DNA of the CDR3 is TGCAGCGTATCGGGAATCGGGCCAGGGTCCTACGAGCAGTACTTC.

The chain is built from TRBV27 and TRBJ2-5, with TRBD2 matching 11 bases. The germline V gene encodes CDR1 MNHEY and CDR2 SMNVEV (reference sequence). The CDR3 totals 15 residues. The junction had 9 bases not matched to a gene; V was cut back by 7 bases and J by 5 bases. CDR3 amino acids: CASTPSGTSGETQYF. The CDR3, as DNA: TGTGCCAGCACCCCTTCTGGGACTAGCGGTGAGACCCAGTACTTC.

This clone was observed once. CDR3 nucleotide sequence: TGTGCCAGCAAAGGGGGCGAGCAGTACTTC. Its protein product is CASKGGEQYF. The chain employs TRBV25-1 and TRBJ2-7; D possibly corresponds to TRBD1 (6 bases). Germline loops: CDR1 MGHDK, CDR2 SYGVNS. V was pared by 7 bases and J by 6 bases, with 7 bases between. This CDR3 has 10 amino acids.

This clone was detected once. The V and J genes are TRBV10-1 and TRBJ2-1; 9 bases match TRBD1. Losses at the gene ends were 3 bases for V and 0 bases for J; bases not matched to a gene: 6. The CDR3 runs 17 residues. CDR1 WNHNN and CDR2 SYGVQD come from the germline V gene (reference sequence). CDR3 loop: CASSEVWDRVSYNEQFF. As DNA, the CDR3 is TGCGCCAGCAGTGAAGTATGGGACAGGGTCTCCTACAATGAGCAGTTCTTC.

The gene calls are TRBV30 and TRBJ2-1; no reliable D call. The germline gives CDR1 GTSNPN, CDR2 SVGIG (reference sequence). The CDR3 is made up of 12 amino acids. The V end lost 4 bases, the J end lost 4 bases, and 8 bases lay between the germline ends. The CDR3 nucleotides read TGTGCCTGGAATAAACTTTACAATGAGCAGTTCTTC. It is translated as CAWNKLYNEQFF. Drawing the rest from reference TRBV30 and TRBJ2-1, the complete variable domain is SQTIHQWPATLVQPVGSPLSLECTVEGTSNPNLYWYRQAAGRGLQLLFYSVGIGQISSEVPQNLSASRPQDRQFILSSKKLLLSDSGFYLCAWNKLYNEQFFGPGTRLTVL.

V is TRBV6-5 and J is TRBJ1-2; tentatively, D is TRBD1 (5 bases). V lost 2 bases, J lost 2 bases, and 6 bases lay in between. The CDR3 consists of 13 residues. In germline, CDR1 is MNHEY, CDR2 SVGAGI. Here the CDR3 reads CASSYAGNYGYTF. The CDR3 nucleotides are TGTGCCAGCAGTTACGCAGGGAACTATGGCTACACCTTC.